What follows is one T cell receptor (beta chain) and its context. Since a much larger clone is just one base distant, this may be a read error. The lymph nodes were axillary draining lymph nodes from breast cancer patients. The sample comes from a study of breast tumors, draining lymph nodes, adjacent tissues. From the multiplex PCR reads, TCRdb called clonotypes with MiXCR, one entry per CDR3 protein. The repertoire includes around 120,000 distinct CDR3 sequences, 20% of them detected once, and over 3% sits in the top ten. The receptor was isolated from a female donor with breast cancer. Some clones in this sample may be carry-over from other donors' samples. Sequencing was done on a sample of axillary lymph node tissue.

The CDR3 reads CTSSLELSASFPDTQYF. The CDR3 bases are TGTACCAGCAGCTTAGAGCTCAGCGCCTCATTCCCAGATACGCAGTATTTT. This rearrangement joins TRBV11-2 to TRBJ2-3, with D unresolved. The CDR3 loop spans 17 amino acids. The germline V gene encodes CDR1 SGHAT and CDR2 FQNNGV.